The clone carrying this TCR beta chain was found once. Its antigen remains unidentified. These data originate in a study of regulatory dendritic cells for organ transplantation. The data were produced by immunoSEQ multiplex PCR, yet TCRdb's version contains in-frame clones alone and is incomplete. Here the sample spans some 29,000 clones, 75% to 80% being singletons. V lost 5 bases to trimming and J lost 5 bases; unmatched junction nucleotides: 12. This CDR3 region has 17 residues. Germline CDR1 is SGHDT and CDR2 is YYEEEE. Findings and limits, study-wide: Naive T cells showed high diversity, memory cells less, memory CD8+ least.

The chain uses TRBV5-6 and TRBJ1-6; 8 positions match TRBD1. This clonotype was obtained from a human donor in good health. Specimen: memory CD4+ T cells from blood. Indicated subset: CD45RO+ memory T cells. This chain's CDR3 is CASSNAQGVLHNSPLHF. CDR3 DNA sequence: TGTGCCAGCAGTAACGCACAGGGGGTACTACATAATTCACCCCTCCACTTT.